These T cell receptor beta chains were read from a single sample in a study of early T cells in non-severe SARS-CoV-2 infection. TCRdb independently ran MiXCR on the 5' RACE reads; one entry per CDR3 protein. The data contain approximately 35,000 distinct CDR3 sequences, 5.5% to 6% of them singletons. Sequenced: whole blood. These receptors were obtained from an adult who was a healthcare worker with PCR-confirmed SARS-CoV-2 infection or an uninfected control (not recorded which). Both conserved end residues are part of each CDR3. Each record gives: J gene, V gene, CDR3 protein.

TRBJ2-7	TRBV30	CAWSVRFRYEQYF
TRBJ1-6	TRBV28	CASSYMDEWNSPLHF
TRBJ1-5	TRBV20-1	CSASRQDNQPQHF
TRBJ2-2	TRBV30	CAWNAQGTGELFF
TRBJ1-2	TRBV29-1	CSVVGGADYGYTF
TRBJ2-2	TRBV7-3	CASSSGGHGKLFF
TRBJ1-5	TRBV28	CASSTSNQPQHF
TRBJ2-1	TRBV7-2	CASSLRASGGYNEQFF
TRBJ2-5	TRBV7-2	CASSFLGRGRETQYF
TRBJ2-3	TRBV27	CASSSRGGTDTQYF
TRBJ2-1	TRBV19	CASSDGALAVGQFF
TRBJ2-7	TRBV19	CASSIGGAYEQYF
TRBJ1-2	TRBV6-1	CASSIQGTGNYGYTF
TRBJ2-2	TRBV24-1	CATGFKNTGELFF
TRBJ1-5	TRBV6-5	CASSPRGGKNQPQHF
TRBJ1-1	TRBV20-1	CSASDRGTEAFF
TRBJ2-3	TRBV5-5	CASSAGQGGWSDTQYF
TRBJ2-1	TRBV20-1	CSASEGYYNEQFF
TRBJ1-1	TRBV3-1	CASSPRTGKDTEAFF
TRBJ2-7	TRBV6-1	CASRKQGNEQYF
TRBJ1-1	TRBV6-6	CASSYGSTYTEAFF
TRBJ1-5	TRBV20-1	CSATPGTGNQPQHF
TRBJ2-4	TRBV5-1	CASSPAPNGAKNIQYF
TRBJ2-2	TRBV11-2	CASSLVSGGQNTGELFF
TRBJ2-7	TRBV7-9	CASSPRTGEAYEQYF
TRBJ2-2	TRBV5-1	CASSPTGANTGELFF
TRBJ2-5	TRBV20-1	CSARSQLNRETQYF
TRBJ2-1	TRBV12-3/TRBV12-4	CASSGTRGTDEQFF
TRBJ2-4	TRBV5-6	CASSRKGSLAKNIQYF
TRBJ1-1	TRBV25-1	CASSFTDMNTEAFF
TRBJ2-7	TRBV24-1	CATSDGNYEQYF
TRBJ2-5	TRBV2	CASSLGGIEETQYF
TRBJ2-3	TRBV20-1	CSATGRALSTDTQYF
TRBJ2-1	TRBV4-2	CASSQSNAGRRGDEQFF
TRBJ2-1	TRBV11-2	CASSLDSSAYNEQFF
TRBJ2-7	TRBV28	CASRTLWTGGPRKAYEQYF
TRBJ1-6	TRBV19	CASSISGQGDGSPLHF
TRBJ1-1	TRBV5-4	CASSFDIRPEAFF
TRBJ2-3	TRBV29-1	CSVDQGLTDTQYF
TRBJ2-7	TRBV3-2	CASSKGTGGGEQYF
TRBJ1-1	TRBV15	CATREGATEAFF
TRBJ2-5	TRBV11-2	CASSLDWTSGGDETQYF
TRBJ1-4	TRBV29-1	CSVAGDVGEKLFF
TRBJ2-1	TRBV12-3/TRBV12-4	CASSLASGGEQFF
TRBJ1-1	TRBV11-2	CASSFGNTEAFF
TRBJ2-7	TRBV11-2	CASSFAGGLYEQYF
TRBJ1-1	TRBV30	CAWSRKPGQGAGNTEAFF
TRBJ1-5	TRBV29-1	CSVAEGFSNQPQHF
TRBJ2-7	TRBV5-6	CASSHTGDSFHEQCF
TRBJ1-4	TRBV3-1	CASSQGLAGEKLFF
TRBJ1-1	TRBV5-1	CASSLEMNTEAFF
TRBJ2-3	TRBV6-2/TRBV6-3	CASAGMIDTQYF
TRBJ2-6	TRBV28	CASSYRRGGANVLTF
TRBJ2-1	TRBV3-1	CASSQSSGGEQFF
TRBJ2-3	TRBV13	CASTQRAIMDTQYF
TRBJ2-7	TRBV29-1	CSVGTVPSYEQYF
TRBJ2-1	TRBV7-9	CASSSGSYNEQFF
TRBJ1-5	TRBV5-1	CASRQGLGNQPQHF
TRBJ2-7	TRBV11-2	CASSPGTVSYEQYF